Listed below are T cell receptor beta chains from one sample, sequenced in a study of shared clonotypes between healthy human individuals. Generated by immunoSEQ multiplex PCR, the TCRdb table keeps only in-frame clones and is missing some. This table holds 950,000 to 1,300,000 clones, roughly 70% found once. Material: memory CD4+ T cells sorted from blood. These receptors all stem from a man aged 18 to 35 in good health. Each CDR3 is given with its conserved first and last residue. The order of the fields is J gene, D gene, clone size, V gene, CDR3 protein, CDR3 DNA. A D gene is named only where the DNA matches it firmly. Size is stated for part of the rows, as once, few or many counts, or as a class when the clone is expanded.

TRBJ1-1	TRBD1	NA	TRBV6-5	CASSYAQGVTEAFF	TGTGCCAGCAGTTACGCACAGGGGGTCACTGAAGCTTTCTTT
TRBJ1-5	NA	few	TRBV6-5	CASRSYTNSNQPQHF	TGTGCCAGCCGCTCCTACACCAATAGCAATCAGCCCCAGCATTTT
TRBJ2-7	TRBD2	NA	TRBV5-1	CASSLVASGGYEQYF	TGCGCCAGCAGCTTGGTAGCTAGCGGAGGTTACGAGCAGTACTTC
TRBJ2-7	TRBD2	once	TRBV6-5	CASRHLAGGGHEQYF	TGTGCCAGCAGACATCTAGCGGGAGGAGGCCACGAGCAGTACTTC
TRBJ1-5	NA	NA	TRBV19	CASTYTGLSNQPQHF	TGTGCCAGTACCTATACGGGTTTGAGCAATCAGCCCCAGCATTTT
TRBJ1-3	NA	many	TRBV15	CATMGGRGNTIYF	TGTGCCACCATGGGGGGAAGGGGAAACACCATATATTTT
TRBJ1-2	NA	NA	TRBV7-9	CASGWADPYGYTF	TGTGCCAGCGGCTGGGCCGACCCCTATGGCTACACCTTC
TRBJ1-6	NA	NA	TRBV18	CASSPGYNSPLHF	TGTGCCAGCTCACCAGGGTATAATTCACCCCTCCACTTT
TRBJ1-2	NA	NA	TRBV27	CASSFKRDGYGYTF	TGTGCCAGCAGTTTCAAAAGGGACGGGTATGGCTACACCTTC
TRBJ2-2	NA	once	TRBV6-6	CASRVDSWNTGELFF	TGTGCCAGCAGGGTAGACAGCTGGAACACCGGGGAGCTGTTTTTT
TRBJ2-3	TRBD2	NA	TRBV4-3	CASSQVPGGRATDTQYF	TGCGCCAGCAGCCAAGTGCCGGGCGGGAGGGCCACAGATACGCAGTATTTT
TRBJ2-5	NA	once	TRBV7-8	CASSSQGLNPQETQYF	TGTGCCAGCAGCTCTCAAGGACTTAACCCCCAAGAGACCCAGTACTTC
TRBJ2-4	NA	NA	TRBV10-1	CASSSGRVGNIQYF	TGCGCCAGCAGCTCCGGCAGGGTAGGAAACATTCAGTACTTC
TRBJ1-5	NA	NA	TRBV4-1	CASSQLRLSQPQHF	TGCGCCAGCAGCCAACTGCGGCTTTCTCAGCCCCAGCATTTT